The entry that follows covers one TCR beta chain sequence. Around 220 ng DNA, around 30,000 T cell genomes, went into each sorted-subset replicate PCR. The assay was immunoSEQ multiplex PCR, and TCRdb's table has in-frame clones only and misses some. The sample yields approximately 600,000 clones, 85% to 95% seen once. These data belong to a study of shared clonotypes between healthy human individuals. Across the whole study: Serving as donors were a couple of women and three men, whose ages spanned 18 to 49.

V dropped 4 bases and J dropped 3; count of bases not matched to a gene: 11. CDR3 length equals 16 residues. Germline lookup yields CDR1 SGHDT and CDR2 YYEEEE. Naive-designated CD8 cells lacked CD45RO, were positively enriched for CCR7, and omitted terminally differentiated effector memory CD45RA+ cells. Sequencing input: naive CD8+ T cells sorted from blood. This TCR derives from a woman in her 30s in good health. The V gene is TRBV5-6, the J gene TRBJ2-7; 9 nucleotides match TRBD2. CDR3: CASSVTSGERDYEQYF. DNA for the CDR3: TGTGCCAGCAGCGTGACTAGCGGAGAGAGGGACTACGAGCAGTACTTC. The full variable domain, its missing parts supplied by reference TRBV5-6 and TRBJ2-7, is DAGVTQSPTHLIKTRGQQVTLRCSPKSGHDTVSWYQQALGQGPQFIFQYYEEEERQRGNFPDRFSGHQFPNYSSELNVNALLLGDSALYLCASSVTSGERDYEQYFGPGTRLTVT.